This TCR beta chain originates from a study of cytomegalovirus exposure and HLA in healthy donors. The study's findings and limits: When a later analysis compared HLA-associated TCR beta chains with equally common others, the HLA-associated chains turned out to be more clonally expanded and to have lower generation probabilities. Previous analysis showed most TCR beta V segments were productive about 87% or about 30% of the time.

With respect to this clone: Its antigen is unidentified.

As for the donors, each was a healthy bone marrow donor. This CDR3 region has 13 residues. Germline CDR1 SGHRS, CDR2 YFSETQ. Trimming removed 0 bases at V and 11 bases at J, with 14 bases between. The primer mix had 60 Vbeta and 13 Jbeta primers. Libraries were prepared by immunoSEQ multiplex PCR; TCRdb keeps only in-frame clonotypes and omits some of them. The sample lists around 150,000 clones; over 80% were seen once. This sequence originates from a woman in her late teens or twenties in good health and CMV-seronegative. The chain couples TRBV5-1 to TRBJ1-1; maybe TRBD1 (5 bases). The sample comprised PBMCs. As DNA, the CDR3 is TGCGCCAGCAGCTTGGGTTCGGGGGAGGAGGCTTTCTTT. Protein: CASSLGSGEEAFF.